The clone carrying this TCR beta chain showed up many times. Its cognate antigen is unknown. Germline assignment: CDR1 SGHTA and CDR2 FQGNSA. There are 16 residues in the CDR3. Losses at the gene ends were 5 bases for V and 2 bases for J; bases not matched to a gene: 10. This sample is part of a study of T cell repertoires in cytomegalovirus infection. Study-level results: Public TCR beta family frequency separated CMV-and-HLA carriers, including in an independent cohort.

One entry per CDR3 protein, called by TCRdb with MiXCR from the reads. The sample lists roughly 110,000 distinct CDR3 sequences, around 10% occurring once. This TCR was sampled from a human donor in good health (CMV status not recorded). Some clones in this sample may be carry-over from other donors' samples. The sample taken for sequencing was PBMCs, sequenced either directly or after in vitro stimulation (not recorded which). The chain is built from TRBV7-2 and TRBJ2-5; TRBD2 agrees at 8 bases. CDR3: CASSTRGGEVQETQYF. DNA of the CDR3: TGTGCCAGCAGCACTCGGGGGGGGGAAGTGCAAGAGACCCAGTACTTC.